This is a list of T cell receptor beta chains from one sample in a study of T cell changes during pregnancy in multiple sclerosis. The assay was immunoSEQ multiplex PCR, and TCRdb's table has in-frame clones only and misses some. There are around 34,000 clones in the sample; 85% to 90% occur only once, and just over 4.5% lies in the top ten. The specimen was CD8+ T cells from peripheral blood mononuclear cells, collected after pregnancy. The source is a female donor with multiple sclerosis, enrolled in a pregnancy study. CDR3s include the opening cysteine and the closing phenylalanine or tryptophan. Fields, in order: clone size, D gene, V gene, J gene, CDR3 length, CDR3 DNA, CDR3 protein. D genes are given only for firm matches. Expanded clones are given a class, and other clones once, few, many or no size at all.

-	TRBD1	TRBV6-5	TRBJ2-7	14	TGTGCCAGCGTCCCCCGGACAGGGGGCCTCCCGCAGTACTTC	CASVPRTGGLPQYF
once	-	TRBV30	TRBJ1-5	14	TGTGCCTGGAGTGTACGGGGGATCGATCAGCCCCAGCATTTT	CAWSVRGIDQPQHF
-	TRBD1	TRBV7-7	TRBJ2-7	14	TGTGCTAGCAGTTCCGGGACAGGCGCCTACGAGCAGTACTTC	CASSSGTGAYEQYF
-	TRBD1	TRBV29-1	TRBJ1-2	16	TGCAGCGTTGGAGACAGGGGAAGACCCGCTAACTATGGCTACACCTTC	CSVGDRGRPANYGYTF
-	TRBD1	TRBV18	TRBJ1-2	15	TGTGCCAGCTCAGCACGGGACAGGGCCGACTATGGCTACACCTTC	CASSARDRADYGYTF
-	TRBD1	TRBV5-1	TRBJ2-2	15	TGCGCCAGCAGCCCAGACAGGGGACCATCCGGGGAGCTGTTTTTT	CASSPDRGPSGELFF
-	TRBD2	TRBV6-5	TRBJ2-1	14	TGTGCCAGCAGTTACCCCGGACTAGGCAATGAGCAGTTCTTC	CASSYPGLGNEQFF
-	-	TRBV6-4	TRBJ2-3	14	TGTGCCAGCAGCGAGCGGGCGAGCACAGATACGCAGTATTTT	CASSERASTDTQYF
-	TRBD1	TRBV27	TRBJ2-3	15	TGTGCCAGCAGTTCAGGGACAGCCCACACAGATACGCAGTATTTT	CASSSGTAHTDTQYF
-	TRBD1	TRBV19	TRBJ1-2	14	TGTGCCGGCCGGGACAGGGAGGACCCCTATGGCTACACCTTC	CAGRDREDPYGYTF
-	TRBD1	TRBV6-5	TRBJ1-2	14	TGTGCCAGCAGTTACGGCGACAGGGGTTATGGCTACACCTTC	CASSYGDRGYGYTF
-	-	TRBV4-3	TRBJ1-1	17	TGCGCCAGCAGCCAGGCCGACAGACGGACGTTGAACACTGAAGCTTTCTTT	CASSQADRRTLNTEAFF
once	TRBD1	TRBV12-5	TRBJ1-4	15	TGTGCTAGTGTCGGCCGGGACAGGGGGGGGGAAAAACTGTTTTTT	CASVGRDRGGEKLFF
-	-	TRBV6-5	TRBJ2-7	14	TGTGCCAGCAGCTCGAAGGAGGCCTCCTACGAGCAGTACTTC	CASSSKEASYEQYF
-	TRBD1	TRBV7-9	TRBJ1-2	13	TGTGCCAGCAGCCCAGGGGGAGGTGGTGGCTACACCTTC	CASSPGGGGGYTF
-	TRBD1	TRBV30	TRBJ1-2	15	TGTGCCTGGAGTGGGCCGGGACAGGGGCGCTATGGCTACACCTTC	CAWSGPGQGRYGYTF
-	-	TRBV11-2	TRBJ1-4	15	TGTGCCAGCAGCCCCCTTGGGGGGAAAGTAGAAAAACTGTTTTTT	CASSPLGGKVEKLFF
few	-	TRBV21-1	TRBJ1-2	15	TGTGCCAGCAGCAAAGAGCTCGCCGAATTCTATGGCTACACCTTC	CASSKELAEFYGYTF
-	-	TRBV5-6	TRBJ2-2	11	TGTGCCAGCGGACTCCAAGGGGAGCTGTTTTTT	CASGLQGELFF
-	TRBD1	TRBV11-2	TRBJ1-6	15	TGTGCCAGCAGCGGAGGGGGGACAGGTTTTACACCCCTCCACTTT	CASSGGGTGFTPLHF
-	-	TRBV2	TRBJ2-7	14	TGTGCCAGCAGTGAATACAGGTTGGGCTACGAGCAGTACTTC	CASSEYRLGYEQYF
-	-	TRBV7-8	TRBJ2-1	18	TGTGCCAGCAGCTTAAGAGGTCTAGCGCTCGACTACGACAATGAGCAGTTCTTC	CASSLRGLALDYDNEQFF